By proportion, the clone carrying this T cell receptor (beta chain) is medium-sized. Its cognate antigen is unknown. Trimming cost V 1 base and J 4 bases, with 11 bases left between them. The CDR3 loop spans 14 amino acids. Germline CDR1 reads SGHDT; CDR2 reads YYEEEE. The data belong to a study of breast tumors, draining lymph nodes, adjacent tissues. Whole-study results and caveats: Tumors had less TCR diversity than lymph nodes, more than nontumor tissue. Findings are consistent with lymph node origin and intratumoral expansion of most tumor T cells. The lymph node origin of tumor T cells was framed as consistent with a hypothesis, not demonstrated. Luminal-like breast cancer showed significantly higher tumor–nontumor repertoire similarity than basal-like.

TCRdb redid the calling of the multiplex PCR reads with MiXCR, one entry per CDR3 protein. Of about 19,000 distinct CDR3 sequences listed, 43% are singletons. What was sequenced was breast tumor tissue. This clonotype originated in a female donor with breast cancer. Some clones in this sample may be carry-over from other donors' samples. The chain links TRBV5-6 to TRBJ1-2, with TRBD1 as a possible D gene (6 bases). The CDR3 here is CASSLQGPGYGYTF. In DNA form, the CDR3 reads TGTGCCAGCAGCTTGCAGGGGCCGGGCTATGGCTACACCTTC.